These T cell receptor beta chains were read from a single sample in a study of blood T cell repertoires in COVID-19. TCRdb keeps only in-frame clones here, not all; method: immunoSEQ multiplex PCR. The table has 80,000 to 100,000 clones, approximately 81% seen once. The sample was peripheral blood. These receptors came from a man aged 55-75 years with acute or convalescent COVID-19. CDR3s leave out the opening cysteine and the closing phenylalanine or tryptophan. The order of the fields is V gene, D gene, J gene, CDR3 protein. A D gene is named only where the DNA matches it firmly.

>TRBV7-9|NA|TRBJ2-2
ASSSTTANTGELF
>TRBV28|TRBD1|TRBJ1-5
ASSGDRVRFQPQH
>TRBV27|NA|TRBJ1-2
ASGSGGPTAGYT
>TRBV7-9|NA|TRBJ2-7
ASSLDRVYEQY
>TRBV14|NA|TRBJ2-7
ASQQGFEQY
>TRBV5-1|TRBD1|TRBJ2-1
ASSRGQNEQF
>TRBV27|TRBD1|TRBJ2-1
ASSLSTGNEQF
>TRBV29-1|TRBD1|TRBJ1-5
SYGRGPNQPQH
>TRBV5-4|TRBD2|TRBJ2-3
ASSLTPWTSGRRTDTQY
>TRBV24-1|NA|TRBJ2-1
ATRGGPWFNEQF
>TRBV11-3|TRBD1|TRBJ2-7
ASSPAWTGAYEQY
>TRBV10-2|TRBD2|TRBJ2-1
ASSVGGGSYNEQF
>TRBV4-2|TRBD2|TRBJ2-5
ASSQAVGLAAQETQY
>TRBV4-1|NA|TRBJ1-5
ASSLWRNQPQH
>TRBV7-2|NA|TRBJ2-2
ASSFPSRNTGELF
>TRBV7-6|NA|TRBJ1-1
ASSLEAGNTEAF
>TRBV5-1|TRBD2|TRBJ2-7
ASSKDMRTSGYEQY
>TRBV7-8|TRBD2|TRBJ2-1
ASRPSSRGSSYNEQF
>TRBV3-1/TRBV3-2|TRBD2|TRBJ2-5
ASSQLAGGPETQY
>TRBV30|NA|TRBJ1-6
AWSAVFYNSPLH
>TRBV7-6|NA|TRBJ2-2
ASSLSLGQGNTGELF
>TRBV4-2|TRBD2|TRBJ2-3
ASSQVTAGGLKVDTQY
>TRBV24-1|TRBD1|TRBJ1-2
ATSGRQGANYGYT
>TRBV13|TRBD1|TRBJ2-1
ASSSLLTGGLNEQF
>TRBV6-5|NA|TRBJ2-7
ASSVGQLSYEQY
>TRBV27|TRBD2|TRBJ2-1
ASSPLADAYNEQF
>TRBV6-6|NA|TRBJ1-1
ASTLSGARTEAF
>TRBV28|TRBD1|TRBJ1-2
ASSSAGQGNYGYT
>TRBV3-1/TRBV3-2|TRBD1|TRBJ1-5
ASSQAGQGVGQPQH
>TRBV28|NA|TRBJ1-1
ASSEGEGLMNTEAF
>TRBV3-1/TRBV3-2|TRBD1|TRBJ1-6
ASSTGGRTSSYNSPLH
>TRBV11-2|TRBD2|TRBJ2-1
ASSPPGLAGLNEQF
>TRBV2|NA|TRBJ1-3
ASSTTGNTIY
>TRBV5-8|NA|TRBJ2-3
ASSLGFGLNTDTQY
>TRBV5-6|NA|TRBJ1-6
ASSLERVLNSPLH
>TRBV11-2|TRBD2|TRBJ2-2
ASSTNPTSGSNGELF
>TRBV3-1/TRBV3-2|NA|TRBJ2-1
ASSQERRGQF
>TRBV5-1|TRBD1|TRBJ1-5
ASSLLPGQSSQPQH
>TRBV7-2|TRBD1|TRBJ2-3
ASSSQGAPSTDTQY
>TRBV28|NA|TRBJ2-7
ASSLTGGSSWIDEQY
>TRBV14|NA|TRBJ1-2
ASSRAGIHGYT
>TRBV4-3|NA|TRBJ1-6
ASSLNRGGDSPLH
>TRBV5-1|NA|TRBJ2-3
ASSLVSGRSSTDTQY
>TRBV6-2/TRBV6-3|NA|TRBJ1-1
ASSFSDRQLNTEAF
>TRBV29-1|TRBD1|TRBJ2-1
SVEDASGTDLNEQF
>TRBV4-3|NA|TRBJ1-2
ASSQVDGNGYT
>TRBV13|NA|TRBJ2-7
ASSHRGGGWRASVHEQY
>TRBV12-3/TRBV12-4|TRBD1|TRBJ1-2
ASSRDRLYGYT
>TRBV10-3|NA|TRBJ1-2
AISEFGQGDGYT
>TRBV28|TRBD1|TRBJ1-1
ASSPAGGTEAF
>TRBV14|TRBD2|TRBJ2-1
ASSQVGGRLGNEQF
>TRBV7-2|TRBD1|TRBJ2-1
ASSDGTGGRNEQF
>TRBV18|TRBD1|TRBJ2-7
ASSPLTGGYEQY
>TRBV15|NA|TRBJ1-4
ATSREEGGEKLF
>TRBV19|NA|TRBJ1-5
ASIAAGGLQPQH
>TRBV12-3/TRBV12-4|TRBD1|TRBJ2-7
ASSVSGGRQY
>TRBV11-3|NA|TRBJ2-4
ASTFSGKEAKNIQY
>TRBV30|NA|TRBJ1-1
AWSGVGGPMNTEAF
>TRBV6-5|NA|TRBJ1-2
ASSYRGIDGYT